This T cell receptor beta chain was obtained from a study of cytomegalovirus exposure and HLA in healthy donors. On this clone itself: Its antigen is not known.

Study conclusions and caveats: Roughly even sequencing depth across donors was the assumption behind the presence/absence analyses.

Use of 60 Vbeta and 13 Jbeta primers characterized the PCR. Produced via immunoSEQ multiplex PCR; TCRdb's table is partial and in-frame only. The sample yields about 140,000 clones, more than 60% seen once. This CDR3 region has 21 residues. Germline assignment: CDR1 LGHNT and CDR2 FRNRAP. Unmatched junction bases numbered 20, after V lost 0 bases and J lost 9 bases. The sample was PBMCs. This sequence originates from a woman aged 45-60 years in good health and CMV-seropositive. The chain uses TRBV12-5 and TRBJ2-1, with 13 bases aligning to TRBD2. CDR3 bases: TGTGCTAGTGGTTTGGTACTGCGGACTAGCGGGGGAGTAGGTTTGAGGGGTGAGCAGTTCTTC. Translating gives CASGLVLRTSGGVGLRGEQFF.